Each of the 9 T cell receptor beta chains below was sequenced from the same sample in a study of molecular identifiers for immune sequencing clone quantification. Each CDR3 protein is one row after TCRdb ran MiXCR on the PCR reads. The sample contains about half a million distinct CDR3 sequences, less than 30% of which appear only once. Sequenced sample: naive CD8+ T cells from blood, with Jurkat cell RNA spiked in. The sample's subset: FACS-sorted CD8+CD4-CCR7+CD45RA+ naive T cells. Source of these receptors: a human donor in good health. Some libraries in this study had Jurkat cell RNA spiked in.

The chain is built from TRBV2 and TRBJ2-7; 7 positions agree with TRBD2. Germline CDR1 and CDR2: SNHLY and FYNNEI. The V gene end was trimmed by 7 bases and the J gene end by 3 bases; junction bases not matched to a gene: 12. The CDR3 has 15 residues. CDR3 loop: CASNQGAGADYEQYF. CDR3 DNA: TGTGCCAGCAACCAAGGGGCGGGAGCCGACTACGAGCAGTACTTC.

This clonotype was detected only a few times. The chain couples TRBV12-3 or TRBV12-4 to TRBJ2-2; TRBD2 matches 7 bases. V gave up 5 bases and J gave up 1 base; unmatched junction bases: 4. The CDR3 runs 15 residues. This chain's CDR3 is CASSEAGWNTGELFF. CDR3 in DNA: TGTGCCAGCAGTGAAGCGGGATGGAACACCGGGGAGCTGTTTTTT.

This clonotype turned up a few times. The DNA of the CDR3 is TGTGCCAGTAGTGACAGGAACTCCTACGAGCAGTACTTC. Amino acid sequence: CASSDRNSYEQYF. The V call is TRBV19, the J call TRBJ2-7; weak D call: TRBD1 (6 bases). In germline, CDR1 is LNHDA, CDR2 SQIVND (reference sequence). Trimming stripped 5 bases from V and 0 bases from J, with 8 bases between. The CDR3 loop spans 13 amino acids.

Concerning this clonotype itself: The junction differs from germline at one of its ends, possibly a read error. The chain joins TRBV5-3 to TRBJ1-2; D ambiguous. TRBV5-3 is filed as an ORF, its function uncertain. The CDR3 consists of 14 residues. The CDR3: CASSSAPLAYGYTF. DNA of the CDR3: TGTGCCAGCAGCTCCGCCCCTCTGGCCTATGGCTACACCTTC.

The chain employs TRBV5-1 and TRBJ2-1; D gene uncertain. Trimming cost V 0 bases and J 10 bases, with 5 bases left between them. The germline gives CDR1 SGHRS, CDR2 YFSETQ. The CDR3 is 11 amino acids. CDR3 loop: CASSLASEQFF. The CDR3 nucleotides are TGCGCCAGCAGCTTGGCGTCGGAGCAGTTCTTC.

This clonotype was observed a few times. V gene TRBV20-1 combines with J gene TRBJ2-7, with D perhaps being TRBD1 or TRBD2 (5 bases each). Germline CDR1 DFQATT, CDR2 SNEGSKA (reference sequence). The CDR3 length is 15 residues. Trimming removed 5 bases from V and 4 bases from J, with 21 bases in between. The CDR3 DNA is TGCAGTGCTCCTCACGTGGGGACGGCCCCTTACGAGCAGTACTTC. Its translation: CSAPHVGTAPYEQYF.

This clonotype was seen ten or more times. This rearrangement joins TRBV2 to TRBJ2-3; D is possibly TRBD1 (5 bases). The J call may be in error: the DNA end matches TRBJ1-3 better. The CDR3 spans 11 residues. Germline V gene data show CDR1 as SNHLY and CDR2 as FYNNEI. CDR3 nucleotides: TGTGCCAGCTGGGGACTAGGTATCATATATTTT. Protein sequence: CASWGLGIIYF.

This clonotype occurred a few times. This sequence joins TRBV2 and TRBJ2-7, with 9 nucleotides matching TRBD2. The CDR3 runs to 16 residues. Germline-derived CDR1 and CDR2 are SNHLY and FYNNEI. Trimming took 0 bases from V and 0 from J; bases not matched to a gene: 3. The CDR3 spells CASSEALSGSSYEQYF. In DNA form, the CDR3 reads TGTGCCAGCAGTGAAGCGCTTAGCGGGAGCTCCTACGAGCAGTACTTC.

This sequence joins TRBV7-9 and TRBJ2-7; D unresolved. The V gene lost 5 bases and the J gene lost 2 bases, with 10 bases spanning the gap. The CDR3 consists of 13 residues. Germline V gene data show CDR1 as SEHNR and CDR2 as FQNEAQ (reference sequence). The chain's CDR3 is CASSPQRPYEQYF. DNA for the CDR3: TGTGCCAGCAGCCCCCAGCGACCCTACGAGCAGTACTTC.